The 7 T cell receptor beta chains listed next were all sequenced from one sample in a study of prognosis after radiotherapy for stage I lung cancer. The TCR beta CDR3 region was amplified from genomic DNA, with two rounds of multiplex PCR being used for the amplification. First-round PCR used primers specific to each TRBV and TRBJ gene. TCRdb used MiXCR to reprocess the multiplex PCR reads, holding one entry per CDR3 protein. The sample yields around 17,000 distinct CDR3 sequences, over 25% seen once. The material sequenced was PBMCs, taken before or after stereotactic body radiation therapy (not recorded which). The origin of the receptors is a donor at least 50 years old with non-small cell lung cancer.

This clonotype was picked up many times. The rearrangement uses TRBV7-8 and TRBJ2-1; 7 bases are a match to TRBD2. Germline trimming cut 7 bases from V and 5 bases from J; bases unmatched to any gene: 14. CDR1 and CDR2 from the germline V gene are SGHVS and FQNEAQ. The CDR3 runs to 16 residues. The CDR3 reads CASKAYLGGNDNEQFF. Written as DNA, the CDR3 is TGTGCCAGCAAAGCTTACCTCGGGGGGAATGACAATGAGCAGTTCTTC.

V usage is TRBV20-1 and J usage is TRBJ2-7; unclear D gene. V was pared by 5 bases and J by 0 bases, with 14 bases between. Germline V lookup: CDR1 DFQATT, CDR2 SNEGSKA (reference sequence). The CDR3 loop spans 14 amino acids. CDR3 in amino acids: CSAPETDVSYEQYF. The CDR3 DNA reads TGCAGTGCTCCTGAGACTGACGTCTCCTACGAGCAGTACTTC.

As concerns this clonotype: A read error may be the cause here, since a much bigger clone is one base away. V is TRBV4-1 and J is TRBJ2-5; TRBD2 is a possible D gene (5 bases). Germline CDR1 is MGHRA and CDR2 is YSYEKL. The V gene lost 4 bases and the J gene lost 8 bases, with 17 bases spanning the gap. The CDR3 is 14 amino acids. CDR3 loop: CASSPADSVRTQYF. CDR3 DNA: TGCGCCAGCAGCCCCGCTGATAGCGTGAGAACCCAGTACTTC.

The sample holds many counts of this clonotype. The rearrangement joins TRBV6-1 to TRBJ2-7; 11 bases are shared with TRBD2. From germline, CDR1 is MNHNS and CDR2 SASEGT. The ends lost 4 bases at V and 0 bases at J; junction bases unmatched: 11. This CDR3 region has 18 residues. CDR3 DNA sequence: TGTGCCAGCAGTGCTCCGGGACTAGCGGTCCTAAGCTCCTACGAGCAGTACTTC. Its protein product is CASSAPGLAVLSSYEQYF.

By sample share, this clonotype is medium-sized. The chain carries TRBV28 and TRBJ2-3; D unresolved. CDR1 is MDHEN, CDR2 SYDVKM, per germline. V lost 6 bases, J lost 1 base, and 5 bases lay in between. The CDR3 is 12 residues long. The chain's CDR3 is CASRPGTDTQYF. Here the CDR3 DNA reads TGTGCCAGCAGACCAGGCACAGATACGCAGTATTTT. The variable domain in full, completed from reference TRBV28 and TRBJ2-3, reads DVKVTQSSRYLVKRTGEKVFLECVQDMDHENMFWYRQDPGLGLRLIYFSYDVKMKEKGDIPEGYSVSREKKERFSLILESASTNQTSMYLCASRPGTDTQYFGPGTRLTVL.

Remarks on this clonotype: A far larger clone differs by one base, so this is likely a read error. This chain joins TRBV6-2 or TRBV6-3 and TRBJ2-7; weak D call: TRBD2 (5 bases). The CDR3 spans 15 residues. Trimming removed 7 bases from V and 3 bases from J, with 19 bases in between. Germline CDR1 MNHEY, CDR2 SVGEGT. CDR3 DNA sequence: TGTGCCAGCATTGAAGCGGAACAGATGTTCTACGAGCAGTACTTC. It encodes CASIEAEQMFYEQYF.

In its sample, this clonotype was seen many times. This chain connects TRBV7-9 to TRBJ1-6; 8 nucleotides match TRBD1. Germline lookup yields CDR1 SEHNR and CDR2 FQNEAQ (reference sequence). The CDR3 runs to 14 residues. V trimming: 5 bases; J trimming: 8 bases; junction bases outside the gene matches: 5. This CDR3 reads CASSPGTGDSPLHF. CDR3 in DNA: TGTGCCAGCAGCCCCGGGACAGGTGATTCACCCCTCCACTTT.